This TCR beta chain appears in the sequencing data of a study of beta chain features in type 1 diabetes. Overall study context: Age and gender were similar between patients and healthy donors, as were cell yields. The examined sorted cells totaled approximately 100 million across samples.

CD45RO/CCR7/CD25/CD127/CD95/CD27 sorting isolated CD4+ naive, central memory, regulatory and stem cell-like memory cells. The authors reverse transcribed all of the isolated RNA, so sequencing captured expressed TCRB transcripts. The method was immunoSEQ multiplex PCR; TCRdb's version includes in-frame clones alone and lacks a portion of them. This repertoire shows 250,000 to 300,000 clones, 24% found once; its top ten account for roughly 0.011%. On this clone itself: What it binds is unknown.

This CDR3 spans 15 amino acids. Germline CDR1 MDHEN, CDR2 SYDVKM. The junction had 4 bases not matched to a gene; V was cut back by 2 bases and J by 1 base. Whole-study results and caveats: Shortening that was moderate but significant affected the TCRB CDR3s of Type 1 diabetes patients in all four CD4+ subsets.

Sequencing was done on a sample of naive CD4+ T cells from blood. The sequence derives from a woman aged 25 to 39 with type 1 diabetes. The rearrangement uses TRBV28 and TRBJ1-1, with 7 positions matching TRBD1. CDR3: CASSLGPGGNTEAFF. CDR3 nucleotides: TGTGCCAGCAGTTTAGGTCCAGGGGGGAACACTGAAGCTTTCTTT.